This TCR beta chain comes out of a study of vaccination and CD4 T cells after COVID-19. This clonotype was seen once. Its target is unknown. Per the germline V gene, CDR1 is SGHTA and CDR2 is FQGTGA. The ends lost 4 bases at V and 2 bases at J; junction bases unmatched: 2. There are 14 residues in the CDR3. This sample's treatment: approximately 9-day PBMC culture with coronavirus spike peptide pools or control peptides (ViraFEST assay). An Oncomine TCR Beta short-read assay was used to sequence the DNA from cultured CD4+ T cells. In TCRdb, the PCR reads were re-called with MiXCR into one record per CDR3 protein. The sample holds roughly 17,000 distinct CDR3 sequences, approximately 55% seen once.

The chain carries TRBV7-3 and TRBJ2-7; TRBD2 matches at 10 bases. The sample consisted of CD4+ T cells from blood, cultured in vitro. This receptor was taken from a human donor who had recovered from COVID-19. The CDR3, as DNA: TGTGCCAGCAGCTATAGCGGGGGGACCTACGAGCAGTACTTC. It specifies CASSYSGGTYEQYF.